These 12 T cell receptor beta chains share one sample of origin, sequenced in a study of response to subunit inactivated influenza vaccine. TCRdb called the RT-PCR reads again in MiXCR, with one record for every CDR3 protein. The sample lists about 500,000 distinct CDR3 sequences, 15% to 20% occurring once. This material consisted of CD4+ T cells sorted from PBMCs, taken 23 to 25 months after vaccination. The receptor set was obtained from a man between 50 and 69 years old who received an inactivated influenza vaccine.

The CDR3 DNA reads as TGTGCCACCAGTGATTTTATAGGACAGGGGGCTATCCAAGAGACCCAGTACTTC. It is translated as CATSDFIGQGAIQETQYF. The V and J genes are TRBV24-1 and TRBJ2-5, with 11 nucleotides matching TRBD1. The length of the CDR3 is 18 residues. Germline V CDR1 and CDR2: KGHDR, SFDVKD. After removal of 1 base from V and 1 base from J, the junction contained 7 bases not matched to a gene.

J is TRBJ2-2 and V is TRBV27; D is undetermined. Trimming stripped 5 bases from V and 8 bases from J, with 12 bases between. The CDR3 spans 13 residues. Looked up from germline, CDR1 is MNHEY and CDR2 is SMNVEV (reference sequence). CDR3 in DNA: TGTGCCAGCAGTCTCCGACGGCCGGGGGAGCTGTTTTTT. It codes for CASSLRRPGELFF.

This clonotype was detected a few times. The rearrangement uses TRBV24-1 and TRBJ1-4; D is unclear. This CDR3 region has 15 residues. Germline V gives CDR1 KGHDR, CDR2 SFDVKD. V lost 1 base, J lost 4 bases, and 9 bases lay in between. The CDR3 sequence is CATSDFAPSNEKLFF. Here the CDR3 DNA reads TGTGCCACCAGTGATTTCGCACCGAGTAATGAAAAACTGTTTTTT.

The sample holds many counts of this clonotype. The chain couples TRBV7-8 to TRBJ1-2; the match to TRBD1 covers 10 bases. The CDR3 runs to 13 residues. V lost 3 bases, J lost 6 bases, and 1 base stayed unmatched. Germline CDR1 and CDR2: SGHVS and FQNEAQ. The CDR3 region has the DNA TGTGCCAGCAGCTTCGGACAGGGGGATGGCTACACCTTC. Its translation is CASSFGQGDGYTF.

This clonotype has just a few counts. This rearrangement joins TRBV27 to TRBJ2-1; D is unresolved. CDR1 is MNHEY, CDR2 SMNVEV, per germline (reference sequence). This CDR3 has 13 residues. Trimming removed 2 bases at V and 7 bases at J, with 9 bases between. CDR3 bases: TGTGCCAGCAGTTTAATCCGTGGGAATGAGCAGTTCTTC. Protein: CASSLIRGNEQFF.

This chain connects TRBV20-1 to TRBJ2-5, with 7 bases matching TRBD2. The V segment lost 6 bases and the J segment 0 bases; nucleotides outside the gene matches: 4. This CDR3 spans 13 amino acids. Germline V gene data show CDR1 as DFQATT and CDR2 as SNEGSKA (reference sequence). In nucleotides, the CDR3 is TGCAGTGCCAATGGACTAGACCAAGAGACCCAGTACTTC. Translation gives CSANGLDQETQYF.

This clonotype was seen more than once but under ten times. The rearrangement links TRBV20-1 to TRBJ2-3; D may be TRBD2 (5 bases). The V gene lost 4 bases and the J gene lost 2 bases, with 10 bases spanning the gap. The CDR3 runs 13 residues. Germline CDR1 is DFQATT and CDR2 is SNEGSKA (reference sequence). The CDR3 DNA is TGCAGTGCTAACGTACTAGTCACAGATACGCAGTATTTT. Translated, it gives CSANVLVTDTQYF.

This clonotype was detected ten times or more. The chain employs TRBV5-1 and TRBJ2-3, with 7 bases identical to TRBD1. The CDR3 loop spans 14 amino acids. V was clipped by 6 bases and J by 2 bases; unmatched bases: 6. The germline CDR1 and CDR2 sequences are SGHRS and YFSETQ. CDR3 DNA sequence: TGCGCCAGCACCACGGGACAGAACACAGATACGCAGTATTTT. Encoded protein: CASTTGQNTDTQYF.

This clonotype has at least ten counts. The chain employs TRBV3-1 and TRBJ1-2; the D is unclear. V was pared by 4 bases and J by 8 bases, with 23 bases between. Germline V lookup: CDR1 LGHDT, CDR2 YNNKEL (reference sequence). This CDR3 is 16 amino acids long. The DNA of the CDR3 is TGTGCCAGCAGCCCCAACTTATGGACCGCCACGGTCGGCTACACCTTC. This codes for CASSPNLWTATVGYTF.

CDR3 nucleotide sequence: TGCAGTGCTAGAAGGACAGGGGAGGCGGTGACCCAGTACTTC. Its protein is CSARRTGEAVTQYF. The V call is TRBV20-1, the J call TRBJ2-5, with TRBD1 matching over 9 bases. The CDR3 is 14 residues long. Germline V gene sequence: CDR1 DFQATT, CDR2 SNEGSKA (reference sequence). V was pared by 2 bases and J by 7 bases, with 8 bases of the junction left unmatched.

This clonotype was picked up a small number of times. The CDR3 reads CASSYSAGGPGETQYF. The DNA for the CDR3 is TGTGCCAGCAGTTACTCTGCGGGAGGGCCCGGAGAGACCCAGTACTTC. The rearrangement uses TRBV6-2 or TRBV6-3 and TRBJ2-5; 9 bases map to TRBD2. This CDR3 comprises 16 residues. The J segment lost 4 bases and the V segment lost 0 bases, leaving 6 bases of the junction unmatched. The germline V gene encodes CDR1 MNHEY and CDR2 SVGEGT.

The V call is TRBV15, the J call TRBJ1-1, with TRBD1 matching 7 bases. V dropped 3 bases and J dropped 1; count of bases not matched to a gene: 2. CDR1 is LNHNV and CDR2 is YYDKDF in the germline V gene (reference sequence). The CDR3 consists of 14 residues. The CDR3 coding sequence is TGTGCCACCAGCAGCCGGACAGGGAACACTGAAGCTTTCTTT. Residues: CATSSRTGNTEAFF.